One sample yielded the 20 T cell receptor beta chains listed below, sequenced in a study of blood T cell repertoires in COVID-19. Some clones are missing from TCRdb's copy, which holds only in-frame ones; the method was immunoSEQ multiplex PCR. There are some 120,000 clones in the sample; 75% to 80% occur only once, and roughly 7.9% lies in the top ten. Sequencing used peripheral blood. The receptors come from a human donor in a cohort sampled during active COVID-19.

The gene calls are TRBV15 and TRBJ2-7; TRBD2 might be the D (5 bases). With 5 bases removed from V and 4 bases from J, the gap between germline ends came to 18 bases. The CDR3 covers 15 residues. The germline CDR1 and CDR2 sequences are LNHNV and YYDKDF (reference sequence). CDR3 in DNA: TGTGCCACCAGCCCCTTATCGCGGGTGCAGTACGAGCAGTACTTC. Protein product: CATSPLSRVQYEQYF. Variable domain in full (rest from reference TRBV15 and TRBJ2-7): DAMVIQNPRYQVTQFGKPVTLSCSQTLNHNVMYWYQQKSSQAPKLLFHYYDKDFNNEADTPDNFQSRRPNTSFCFLDIRSPGLGDTAMYLCATSPLSRVQYEQYFGPGTRLTVT.

This chain connects TRBV27 to TRBJ2-7; 9 nucleotides line up with TRBD1. The CDR3 runs to 14 residues. CDR1 is MNHEY, CDR2 SMNVEV, per germline (reference sequence). V lost 5 bases to trimming and J lost 5 bases; unmatched junction nucleotides: 7. The CDR3 DNA follows: TGTGCCAGCAGTCTGGGACAGGGACGCCACGAGCAGTACTTC. Amino acid sequence: CASSLGQGRHEQYF.

The V call is TRBV7-2, the J call TRBJ2-7, with 13 bases aligning to TRBD2. The V segment lost 5 bases and the J segment 5 bases; nucleotides outside the gene matches: 9. From germline, CDR1 is SGHTA and CDR2 FQGNSA. The CDR3 covers 16 residues. DNA of the CDR3: TGTGCCAGCAGCGGAACCGGGACTAGCGGGGCGGACGAGCAGTACTTC. It specifies CASSGTGTSGADEQYF.

This clone turned up a few times. The gene calls are TRBV28 and TRBJ1-1; D possibly corresponds to TRBD1 (5 bases). Germline V gene lookup returns CDR1 MDHEN and CDR2 SYDVKM. The CDR3 sequence is 14 residues long. Trimming took 2 bases from V and 3 from J, leaving 10 bases between them. Here the CDR3 reads CASSLSWGDTEAFF. DNA of the CDR3: TGTGCCAGCAGTTTAAGCTGGGGGGACACTGAAGCTTTCTTT.

This clone was detected a few times. The chain carries TRBV13 and TRBJ1-1; the D is unclear. CDR3 length equals 15 residues. Per germline, CDR1 PRHDT and CDR2 FYEKMQ (reference sequence). V lost 5 bases, J lost 1 base, and 14 bases lay in between. The CDR3 sequence is CASSRDGGSNTEAFF. The CDR3 DNA sequence: TGTGCCAGCAGCCGAGATGGAGGGTCGAACACTGAAGCTTTCTTT. Full variable domain (outside the CDR3, taken from reference TRBV13 and TRBJ1-1): AAGVIQSPRHLIKEKRETATLKCYPIPRHDTVYWYQQGPGQDPQFLISFYEKMQSDKGSIPDRFSAQQFSDYHSELNMSSLELGDSALYFCASSRDGGSNTEAFFGQGTRLTVV.

This rearrangement joins TRBV27 to TRBJ2-7; 8 positions agree with TRBD2. This CDR3 is built from 15 residues. V trimming: 4 bases; J trimming: 5 bases; junction bases outside the gene matches: 10. Per the germline V gene, CDR1 is MNHEY and CDR2 is SMNVEV (reference sequence). Here the CDR3 DNA reads TGTGCCAGCAGTTCAGCTGCAGCGGGAGTGGACGAGCAGTACTTC. Translating it yields CASSSAAAGVDEQYF.

The rearrangement uses TRBV4-1 and TRBJ1-1, with D perhaps matching TRBD1 (6 bases). The V gene lost 0 bases and the J gene lost 2 bases, with 13 bases spanning the gap. Germline CDR1 is MGHRA and CDR2 is YSYEKL. There are 16 residues in the CDR3. CDR3 sequence reads: CASSQDGGHPNTEAFF. CDR3 coding DNA: TGCGCCAGCAGCCAAGATGGGGGACACCCAAACACTGAAGCTTTCTTT.

The chain couples TRBV7-6 to TRBJ1-5, with D possibly being TRBD1 (5 bases). CDR3 length: 17 amino acids. Germline CDR1 is SGHVS and CDR2 is FNYEAQ. V was pared by 1 base and J by 7 bases, with 20 bases between. This chain's CDR3 is CASSLEVGTGAGQPQHF. The CDR3, as DNA: TGTGCCAGCAGCTTAGAGGTGGGCACCGGGGCGGGACAGCCCCAGCATTTT.

This chain connects TRBV5-4 to TRBJ2-7; 11 nucleotides agree with TRBD2. CDR1 is SGHNT and CDR2 is YYREEE in the germline V gene (reference sequence). V was clipped by 3 bases and J by 3 bases; unmatched bases: 5. This CDR3 comprises 15 residues. CDR3 nucleotides: TGTGCCAGCAGCTCGTCCGGGACTAGCGGCTACGAGCAGTACTTC. It specifies CASSSSGTSGYEQYF.

The J gene is TRBJ2-7, the V gene TRBV5-4; 9 bases are a match to TRBD1. Germline assignment: CDR1 SGHNT and CDR2 YYREEE (reference sequence). The CDR3 has 16 amino acids. Germline trimming cut 0 bases from V and 4 bases from J; bases unmatched to any gene: 8. CDR3 residues: CASSLAPGQGRYEQYF. As DNA, the CDR3 is TGTGCCAGCAGCTTGGCACCGGGACAGGGAAGGTACGAGCAGTACTTC.

The rearrangement links TRBV4-2 to TRBJ2-7, with TRBD1 matching 7 bases. CDR1 and CDR2 from the germline V gene are LGHNA and YNFKEQ. The CDR3 length is 14 residues. The V segment lost 1 base and the J segment 5 bases; nucleotides outside the gene matches: 5. CDR3 protein: CASSQAGGRDEQYF. CDR3 in DNA: TGTGCCAGCAGCCAAGCAGGGGGTCGGGACGAGCAGTACTTC.

This chain links TRBV3-1 (or the pseudogene TRBV3-2) with TRBJ1-4; 8 nucleotides align to TRBD1. After removal of 4 bases from V and 3 bases from J, the junction contained 7 bases not matched to a gene. The CDR3 has 16 amino acids. Germline loops: CDR1 LGHDT, CDR2 YNNKEL (reference sequence). This CDR3 is CASSLTGTGANEKLFF. The CDR3 bases are TGTGCCAGCAGCCTTACCGGGACAGGAGCTAATGAAAAACTGTTTTTT.

Points on this clone: One junction end does not reproduce the germline sequence, and a read error may be involved. CDR3 region: CASSQDPSYTVF. DNA of the CDR3: TGTGCCAGCAGCCAAGATCCCAGCTATACAGTCTTC. The J gene is TRBJ1-2, the V gene TRBV3-1 (or the pseudogene TRBV3-2); unclear D gene. Germline V CDR1 and CDR2: LGHDT, YNNKEL (reference sequence). This CDR3 is 12 amino acids long.

The chain has TRBV6-4 and TRBJ1-6; 7 bases are shared with TRBD1. Per germline, CDR1 MRHNA and CDR2 SNTAGT. The trim removed 6 bases at V and 4 bases at J, leaving 6 bases unmatched. The CDR3 has 15 residues. CDR3 region: CASRQGNSYNSPLHF. The DNA of the CDR3 is TGTGCCAGCAGACAGGGGAATTCATATAATTCACCCCTCCACTTT.

V gene TRBV15 combines with J gene TRBJ1-4; D may be TRBD1 (6 bases). CDR3 length: 13 amino acids. Deletions cut 2 bases from V and 8 bases from J, with 9 bases between. Germline V gene sequence: CDR1 LNHNV, CDR2 YYDKDF (reference sequence). The CDR3 spells CATSRWGGEKLFF. The CDR3 DNA reads TGTGCCACCAGCAGATGGGGGGGCGAAAAACTGTTTTTT.

The chain joins TRBV19 to TRBJ1-5; D is perhaps TRBD1 (5 bases). The CDR3 spans 13 residues. Trimming cost V 7 bases and J 11 bases, with 18 bases left between them. Germline V gene data show CDR1 as LNHDA and CDR2 as SQIVND (reference sequence). The CDR3 nucleotides read TGTGCCAGTACCCCGACAGAAGTTTCGGCCCAGCATTTT. This sequence encodes CASTPTEVSAQHF.

This clone is a singleton in its sample. The chain uses TRBV6-5 and TRBJ1-6; no clear D gene. CDR3 length: 14 residues. V was pared by 2 bases and J by 6 bases, with 8 bases between. Per germline, CDR1 MNHEY and CDR2 SVGAGI. CDR3 amino acids: CASSYGSTNSPLHF. CDR3 bases: TGTGCCAGCAGTTACGGCAGTACTAATTCACCCCTCCACTTT.

The chain uses TRBV12-3 or TRBV12-4 and TRBJ1-1; D uncertain. With 6 bases removed from V and 3 bases from J, the gap between germline ends came to 5 bases. The CDR3 contains 11 residues. The CDR3 sequence is CASSRYTEAFF. In DNA form, the CDR3 reads TGTGCCAGCAGCAGATACACTGAAGCTTTCTTT.

On this clone itself: Within the sample, other DNA sequences also encode this same CDR3. The chain employs TRBV7-9 and TRBJ2-7; 12 bases fit TRBD2. Looked up from germline, CDR1 is SEHNR and CDR2 is FQNEAQ (reference sequence). The CDR3 sequence is 15 residues long. V was pared by 5 bases and J by 0 bases, with 2 bases of the junction left unmatched. Here the CDR3 DNA reads TGTGCCAGCAGCCAGACTAGCGGGAGCTCCTACGAGCAGTACTTC. It codes for CASSQTSGSSYEQYF.

V is TRBV19 and J is TRBJ1-5; a weak D match, TRBD1 (5 bases). CDR1 is LNHDA and CDR2 is SQIVND in the germline V gene (reference sequence). This CDR3 region has 16 residues. The V end was cut by 5 bases, the J end by 2 bases, with 16 bases between. CDR3: CASSSQGSRGNQPQHF. In DNA, the CDR3 is TGTGCCAGTAGTTCTCAGGGAAGTCGGGGCAATCAGCCCCAGCATTTT. The variable domain in full, with the rest retrieved from reference TRBV19 and TRBJ1-5, is DGGITQSPKYLFRKEGQNVTLSCEQNLNHDAMYWYRQDPGQGLRLIYYSQIVNDFQKGDIAEGYSVSREKKESFPLTVTSAQKNPTAFYLCASSSQGSRGNQPQHFGDGTRLSIL.